The rows below give T cell receptor beta chains drawn from one sample of a study of cytomegalovirus exposure and HLA in healthy donors. Data came from immunoSEQ multiplex PCR; TCRdb stores just in-frame clones and leaves some out. The table lists roughly 100,000 clones, around 83% of them singletons. Sequenced sample: PBMCs. These receptors all stem from a woman in her late teens or twenties in good health and CMV-seropositive. Both conserved end residues are part of each CDR3. D genes are given only for firm matches. The size field is filled for only some rows; it gives once, few, many or a size class.

d_gene | j_gene | abundance | v_gene | CDR3aa | CDR3nt
. | TRBJ1-2 | . | TRBV20-1 | CSAPHSYGYTF | TGCAGTGCCCCGCACAGCTATGGCTACACCTTC
. | TRBJ2-7 | . | TRBV4-1 | CASSQEERAAAYEQYF | TGCGCCAGCAGCCAGGAAGAGCGGGCGGCGGCCTACGAGCAGTACTTC
TRBD2 | TRBJ2-1 | . | TRBV5-4 | CASRFSGRNEQFF | TGTGCCAGCAGGTTTAGCGGGAGGAATGAGCAGTTCTTC
. | TRBJ2-2 | . | TRBV7-3 | CASSPGGHGELFF | TGTGCCAGCAGCCCAGGAGGGCACGGGGAGCTGTTTTTT
TRBD1 | TRBJ2-5 | . | TRBV7-3 | CASSLGTGETQYF | TGTGCCAGCAGCTTAGGGACAGGGGAGACCCAGTACTTC
. | TRBJ1-3 | . | TRBV7-2 | CASSLAGGDFGNTIYF | TGTGCCAGCAGCTTAGCGGGGGGGGATTTTGGAAACACCATATATTTT
TRBD2 | TRBJ2-7 | . | TRBV27 | CASSPTSGKYEQYF | TGTGCCAGCAGCCCTACTAGCGGGAAATACGAGCAGTACTTC
TRBD2 | TRBJ2-1 | . | TRBV5-4 | CASSLGGSRYNEQFF | TGTGCCAGCAGCTTGGGCGGGAGCCGTTACAATGAGCAGTTCTTC
TRBD1 | TRBJ1-2 | once | TRBV28 | CASSTRDRAKGYGYTF | TGTGCCAGCAGTACCCGGGACAGAGCAAAGGGGTATGGCTACACCTTC
TRBD2 | TRBJ2-2 | . | TRBV11-2 | CASSLTWTSGGHNTGELFF | TGTGCCAGCAGCTTAACCTGGACTAGCGGGGGCCATAACACCGGGGAGCTGTTTTTT
TRBD1 | TRBJ2-1 | . | TRBV27 | CASSLSRQGVNEQFF | TGTGCCAGCAGTTTATCGAGACAGGGGGTCAATGAGCAGTTCTTC
TRBD1 | TRBJ1-2 | . | TRBV5-4 | CASSPRGQGGYTF | TGTGCCAGCAGCCCCAGGGGGCAGGGAGGCTACACCTTC
. | TRBJ2-7 | . | TRBV30 | CAWDPGVYEQYF | TGTGCCTGGGACCCGGGGGTCTACGAGCAGTACTTC
TRBD1 | TRBJ1-5 | . | TRBV19 | CASSPGGGVGLGTRSNQPQHF | TGTGCCAGTAGTCCAGGAGGGGGCGTGGGGCTGGGGACTAGGAGCAATCAGCCCCAGCATTTT
TRBD2 | TRBJ2-7 | . | TRBV29-1 | CSTNRPSGSPYEQYF | TGCAGCACCAACCGTCCTAGCGGTTCTCCCTACGAGCAGTACTTC
TRBD1 | TRBJ1-2 | . | TRBV27 | CASRYLTGLGGYTF | TGTGCCAGCAGGTATCTGACAGGGCTTGGAGGCTACACCTTC
. | TRBJ2-7 | . | TRBV19 | CASSITGGQGDYEQYF | TGTGCCAGTAGTATCACGGGAGGACAGGGAGACTACGAGCAGTACTTC
. | TRBJ1-2 | many | TRBV5-1 | CASSLEGVRGYTF | TGCGCCAGCAGCTTGGAAGGGGTGAGGGGCTACACCTTC
. | TRBJ1-5 | . | TRBV7-9 | CASSLDLGGSNQPQHF | TGTGCCAGCAGCTTAGACCTTGGCGGTTCCAATCAGCCCCAGCATTTT
TRBD1 | TRBJ2-3 | . | TRBV4-1 | CASSQVYRGLSTDTQYF | TGCGCCAGCAGCCAGGTATACAGGGGGTTGAGCACAGATACGCAGTATTTT
TRBD1 | TRBJ1-1 | . | TRBV18 | CASSPRGRGTEAFF | TGTGCCAGCTCACCGAGGGGGCGCGGTACTGAAGCTTTCTTT
TRBD1 | TRBJ1-2 | few | TRBV28 | CASSLVTGGANYGYTF | TGTGCCAGCAGTTTAGTTACAGGGGGCGCAAACTATGGCTACACCTTC
TRBD1 | TRBJ1-2 | . | TRBV7-9 | CASSLTPAGGPSYGYTF | TGTGCCAGCAGCTTAACCCCCGCAGGGGGCCCGTCCTATGGCTACACCTTC
. | TRBJ1-1 | once | TRBV28 | CASSLYGEGTEAFF | TGTGCCAGCAGTTTATACGGGGAAGGCACTGAAGCTTTCTTT
TRBD1 | TRBJ1-1 | . | TRBV28 | CASTPTGVLNTEAFF | TGTGCCAGCACCCCGACAGGGGTTTTGAACACTGAAGCTTTCTTT
TRBD1 | TRBJ2-7 | . | TRBV11-2 | CASIPGDRGYEQYF | TGTGCCAGCATACCCGGGGACAGGGGGTACGAGCAGTACTTC
. | TRBJ1-4 | . | TRBV6-5 | CASSLGVYNEKLFF | TGTGCCAGCAGCCTCGGAGTTTATAATGAAAAACTGTTTTTT
. | TRBJ2-1 | . | TRBV4-1 | CASSHHSGDYNEQFF | TGCGCCAGCAGCCACCACTCGGGAGACTACAATGAGCAGTTCTTC
. | TRBJ2-2 | . | TRBV2 | CAIPTYTGELFF | TGTGCCATCCCGACTTACACCGGGGAGCTGTTTTTT
. | TRBJ2-5 | few | TRBV5-1 | CASSLQTAYQETQYF | TGCGCCAGCAGCTTGCAGACAGCGTACCAAGAGACCCAGTACTTC
. | TRBJ2-2 | . | TRBV6-5 | CASSYGGAWGGELFF | TGTGCCAGCAGTTACGGCGGGGCCTGGGGCGGGGAGCTGTTTTTT
TRBD1 | TRBJ1-2 | . | TRBV27 | CASKGTGGAVDGYTF | TGTGCCAGCAAGGGGACAGGGGGCGCGGTAGACGGCTACACCTTC
TRBD2 | TRBJ2-3 | . | TRBV19 | CASSNSGRSTDTQYF | TGTGCCAGTAGTAATAGCGGGAGGAGCACAGATACGCAGTATTTT
. | TRBJ2-2 | . | TRBV5-5 | CASSLYPDSNTGELFF | TGTGCCAGCAGCTTGTACCCGGACTCGAACACCGGGGAGCTGTTTTTT
TRBD1 | TRBJ1-2 | . | TRBV2 | CASSAPPGQGAYYGYTF | TGTGCCAGCAGTGCCCCACCCGGACAGGGGGCGTACTATGGCTACACCTTC
. | TRBJ1-1 | once | TRBV29-1 | CSEGGGAVNTEAFF | TGCAGCGAAGGGGGGGGAGCGGTGAACACTGAAGCTTTCTTT
. | TRBJ2-7 | . | TRBV7-3 | CASSLRSGAREQYF | TGTGCCAGCAGCTTAAGATCAGGGGCGCGAGAGCAGTACTTC
. | TRBJ2-2 | . | TRBV10-3 | CAISESRSTGELFF | TGTGCCATCAGTGAGTCGCGAAGCACCGGGGAGCTGTTTTTT
TRBD2 | TRBJ2-7 | . | TRBV9 | CASSVGPGRGEQYF | TGTGCCAGCAGCGTAGGGCCAGGGAGGGGCGAGCAGTACTTC
TRBD1 | TRBJ1-6 | . | TRBV28 | CASSLPGQGTYNSPLHF | TGTGCCAGCAGTTTACCGGGACAGGGAACCTATAATTCACCCCTCCACTTT
. | TRBJ1-1 | . | TRBV7-8 | CASSPRLYTEAFF | TGTGCCAGCAGCCCGAGGCTATACACTGAAGCTTTCTTT
TRBD1 | TRBJ2-7 | . | TRBV7-8 | CASSDPGQGFFEQYF | TGTGCCAGCAGCGACCCGGGACAGGGGTTCTTCGAGCAGTACTTC
TRBD2 | TRBJ2-1 | . | TRBV28 | CASSSLGTSGRGEQFF | TGTGCCAGCAGTTCCCTAGGGACTAGCGGGAGAGGTGAGCAGTTCTTC
TRBD2 | TRBJ2-7 | . | TRBV14 | CASKRDSSDVYEQYF | TGTGCCAGCAAGCGGGACTCATCCGACGTCTACGAGCAGTACTTC
TRBD1 | TRBJ1-2 | . | TRBV11-3 | CASSLGTGGAGHGYTF | TGTGCCAGCAGCTTGGGGACAGGGGGAGCGGGTCATGGCTACACCTTC
. | TRBJ2-4 | . | TRBV7-3 | CASSKYRVDQSKNIQYF | TGTGCCAGCAGCAAATACAGGGTGGATCAATCCAAAAACATTCAGTACTTC
TRBD1 | TRBJ2-1 | . | TRBV2 | CASSLTGGPTNEQFF | TGTGCCAGCAGTTTGACAGGGGGCCCTACAAATGAGCAGTTCTTC
. | TRBJ1-5 | . | TRBV29-1 | CSVQAASNQPQHF | TGCAGCGTTCAGGCAGCTAGCAATCAGCCCCAGCATTTT
. | TRBJ2-7 | . | TRBV14 | CASSLLELTAYEQYF | TGTGCCAGCAGCCTCCTTGAACTGACAGCGTACGAGCAGTACTTC
. | TRBJ2-3 | . | TRBV10-1 | CATSTSDRGDTQYF | TGCGCCACCAGTACCTCGGACCGGGGAGATACGCAGTATTTT